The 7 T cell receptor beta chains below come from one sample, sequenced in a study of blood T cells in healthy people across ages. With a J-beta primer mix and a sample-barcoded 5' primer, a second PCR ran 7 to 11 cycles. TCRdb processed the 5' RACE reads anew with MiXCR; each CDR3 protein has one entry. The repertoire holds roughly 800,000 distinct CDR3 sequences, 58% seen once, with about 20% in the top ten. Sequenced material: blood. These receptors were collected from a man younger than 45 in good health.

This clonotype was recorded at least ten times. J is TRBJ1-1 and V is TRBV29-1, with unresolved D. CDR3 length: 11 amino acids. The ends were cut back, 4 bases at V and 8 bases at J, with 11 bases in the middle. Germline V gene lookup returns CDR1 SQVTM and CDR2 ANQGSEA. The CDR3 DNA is TGCAGCGTTGTGGTAGGTAGAGAAGCTTTCTTT. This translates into CSVVVGREAFF.

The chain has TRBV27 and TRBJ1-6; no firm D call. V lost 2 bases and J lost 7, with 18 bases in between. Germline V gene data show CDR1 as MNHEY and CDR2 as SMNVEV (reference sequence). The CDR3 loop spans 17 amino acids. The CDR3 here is CASSLDGPRSLNSPLHF. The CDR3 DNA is TGTGCCAGCAGTTTAGATGGGCCCCGGTCCCTAAATTCACCCCTCCACTTT.

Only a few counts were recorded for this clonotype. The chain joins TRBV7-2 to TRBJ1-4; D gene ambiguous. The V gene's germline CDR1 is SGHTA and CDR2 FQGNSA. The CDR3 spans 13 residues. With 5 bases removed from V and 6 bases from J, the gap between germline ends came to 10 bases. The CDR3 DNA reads TGTGCCAGCAGCCCTAAATGGGATGAAAAACTGTTTTTT. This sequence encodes CASSPKWDEKLFF.

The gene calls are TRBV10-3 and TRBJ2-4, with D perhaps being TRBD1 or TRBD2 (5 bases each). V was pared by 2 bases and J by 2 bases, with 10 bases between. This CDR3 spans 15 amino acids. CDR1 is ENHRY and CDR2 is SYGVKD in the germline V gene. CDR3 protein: CAISETGGTKNIQYF. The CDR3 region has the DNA TGTGCCATCAGTGAGACTGGGGGTACCAAAAACATTCAGTACTTC.

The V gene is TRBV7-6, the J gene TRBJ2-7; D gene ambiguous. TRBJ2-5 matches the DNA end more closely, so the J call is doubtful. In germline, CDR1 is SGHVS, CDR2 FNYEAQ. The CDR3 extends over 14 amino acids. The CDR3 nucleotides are TGTGCCAGCAGCTCCAATCCCTTTACCGAGACCCAGTACTTC. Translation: CASSSNPFTETQYF.

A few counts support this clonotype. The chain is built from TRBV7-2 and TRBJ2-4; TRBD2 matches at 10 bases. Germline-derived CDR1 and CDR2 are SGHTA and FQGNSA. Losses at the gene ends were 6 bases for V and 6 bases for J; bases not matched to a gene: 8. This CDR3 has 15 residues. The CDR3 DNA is TGTGCCAGCAGTTATCTAGCGGGAGAGGGAAACATTCAGTACTTC. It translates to CASSYLAGEGNIQYF.

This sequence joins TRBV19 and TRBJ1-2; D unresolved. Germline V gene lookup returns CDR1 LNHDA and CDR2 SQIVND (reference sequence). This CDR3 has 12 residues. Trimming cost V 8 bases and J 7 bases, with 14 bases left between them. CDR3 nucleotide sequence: TGTGCCAGTCACAATTTGAGGTCTGGCTACACCTTC. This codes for CASHNLRSGYTF.